These 5 T cell receptor beta chains were sequenced from one sample in a study of blood T cell repertoires in COVID-19. Method: immunoSEQ multiplex PCR; TCRdb's copy keeps in-frame clones and lacks some. This table holds approximately 340,000 clones, about 86% found once. The sequenced material came from peripheral blood. Source of these receptors: a man aged 30 to 39 with active or convalescent COVID-19.

The chain has TRBV5-6 and TRBJ1-2; 7 bases align to TRBD1. The CDR3 consists of 14 residues. J gave up 2 bases and V 3 bases, and 4 bases lay outside the gene matches. CDR1 is SGHDT and CDR2 is YYEEEE in the germline V gene. The CDR3 loop is CASSWGQSNYGYTF. CDR3 sequence (DNA): TGTGCCAGCAGCTGGGGACAGAGCAACTATGGCTACACCTTC.

This chain uses TRBV30 with TRBJ1-3; D unclear. The CDR3 is 13 residues long. The V end was cut by 3 bases, the J end by 7 bases, with 13 bases between. CDR1 GTSNPN and CDR2 SVGIG come from the germline V gene (reference sequence). The DNA of the CDR3 is TGTGCCTGGAGATACGGCGCGGGTAACACCATATATTTT. This encodes CAWRYGAGNTIYF.

This clone turned up a few times. This chain uses TRBV7-9 with TRBJ1-4; a possible D gene is TRBD1 (6 bases). This CDR3 has 14 amino acids. Germline V lookup: CDR1 SEHNR, CDR2 FQNEAQ (reference sequence). Trimming stripped 5 bases from V and 8 bases from J, with 15 bases between. The CDR3 is CASSPTGSEEKLFF. The CDR3 region has the DNA TGTGCCAGCAGCCCAACAGGGTCTGAAGAAAAACTGTTTTTT.

The rearrangement joins TRBV4-3 to TRBJ2-7, with 12 bases aligning to TRBD2. The V and J ends lost 0 bases and 1 base, in that order; junction bases with no gene match: 4. The CDR3 covers 17 residues. CDR1 is LGHNA, CDR2 YSLEER, per germline. CDR3 nucleotides: TGCGCCAGCAGCCAAGATAGGGGACTAGCGGGTTCCTACGAGCAGTACTTC. Its translation is CASSQDRGLAGSYEQYF.

The rearrangement joins TRBV9 to TRBJ2-3, with D possibly matching TRBD2 (5 bases). The germline CDR1 and CDR2 sequences are SGDLS and YYNGEE. This CDR3 region has 14 residues. Trimming removed 0 bases from V and 6 bases from J, with 11 bases in between. This CDR3 reads CASSVGGNGDTQYF. The CDR3 bases are TGTGCCAGCAGCGTAGGAGGGAACGGGGATACGCAGTATTTT.